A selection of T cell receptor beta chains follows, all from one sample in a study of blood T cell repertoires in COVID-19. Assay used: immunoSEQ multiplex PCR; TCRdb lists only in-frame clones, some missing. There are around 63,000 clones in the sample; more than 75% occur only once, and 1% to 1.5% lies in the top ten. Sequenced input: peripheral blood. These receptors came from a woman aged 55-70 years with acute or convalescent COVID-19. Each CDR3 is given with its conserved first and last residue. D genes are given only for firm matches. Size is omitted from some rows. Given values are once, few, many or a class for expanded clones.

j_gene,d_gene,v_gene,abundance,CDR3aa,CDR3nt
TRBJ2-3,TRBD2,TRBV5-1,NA,CASRPSGGAEDTQYF,TGCGCCAGCAGACCCAGCGGGGGGGCAGAAGATACGCAGTATTTT
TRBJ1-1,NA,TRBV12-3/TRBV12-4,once,CASSRGWNTEAFF,TGTGCCAGCAGCAGAGGATGGAACACTGAAGCTTTCTTT
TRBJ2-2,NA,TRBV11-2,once,CASSSFKGEDTGELFF,TGTGCCAGCAGCAGTTTTAAAGGGGAAGACACCGGGGAGCTGTTTTTT
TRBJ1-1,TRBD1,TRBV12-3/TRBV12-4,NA,CASSKVGQLLF,TGTGCCAGCAGTAAGGTGGGACAGTTGCTCTTT
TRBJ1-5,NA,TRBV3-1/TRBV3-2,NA,CASSQAGQPQHF,TGTGCCAGCAGCCAAGCAGGACAGCCCCAGCATTTT
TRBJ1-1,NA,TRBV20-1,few,CSARRGSEAFF,TGCAGTGCTAGGCGGGGTTCTGAAGCTTTCTTT
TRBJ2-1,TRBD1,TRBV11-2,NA,CASSLGGTGGQFF,TGTGCCAGCAGCTTAGGGGGGACAGGAGGGCAGTTCTTC
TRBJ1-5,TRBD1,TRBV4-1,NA,CASSQRTGGNQPQHF,TGCGCCAGCAGCCAAAGGACAGGAGGGAATCAGCCCCAGCATTTT
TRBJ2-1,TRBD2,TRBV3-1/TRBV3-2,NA,CASSPRGLAQGNEQFF,TGTGCCAGCAGCCCCCGAGGACTAGCGCAAGGAAATGAGCAGTTCTTC
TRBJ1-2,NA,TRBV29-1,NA,CSTPDPDSYYGYTF,TGCAGCACTCCGGACCCCGACAGTTACTATGGCTACACCTTC
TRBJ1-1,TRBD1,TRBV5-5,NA,CASSLVPGGSTEAFF,TGTGCCAGCAGCTTGGTGCCAGGGGGGAGCACTGAAGCTTTCTTT
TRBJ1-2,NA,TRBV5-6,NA,CASSFQGHYGYTF,TGTGCCAGCAGCTTTCAGGGCCACTATGGCTACACCTTC
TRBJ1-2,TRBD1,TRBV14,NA,CASSQTPDRADYGYTF,TGTGCCAGCAGCCAGACACCGGACAGGGCCGACTATGGCTACACCTTC
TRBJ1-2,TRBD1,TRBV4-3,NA,CASSKQTGNGYTF,TGCGCCAGCAGCAAACAGACAGGGAACGGCTACACCTTC
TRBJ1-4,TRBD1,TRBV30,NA,CAWSPPYSTGYNEKLFF,TGTGCCTGGAGTCCCCCATACTCGACAGGGTACAATGAAAAACTGTTTTTT
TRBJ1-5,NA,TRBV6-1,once,CASSEAAGNQPQHF,TGTGCCAGCAGTGAAGCGGCCGGGAATCAGCCCCAGCATTTT
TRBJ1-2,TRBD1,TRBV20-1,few,CSASKTGDIGYTF,TGCAGTGCTAGTAAGACAGGGGATATAGGCTACACCTTC
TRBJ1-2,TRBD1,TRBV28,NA,CASSYRGRGYGYTF,TGTGCCAGCAGTTACAGGGGCAGAGGCTATGGCTACACCTTC
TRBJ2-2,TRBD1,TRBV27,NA,CASSPTGLTGELFF,TGTGCCAGCAGTCCGACAGGGCTCACCGGGGAGCTGTTTTTT
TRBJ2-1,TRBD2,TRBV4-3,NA,CASSQLLAAGSSSSYNEQFF,TGCGCCAGCAGCCAACTACTAGCGGCGGGGTCTTCCAGCTCCTACAATGAGCAGTTCTTC
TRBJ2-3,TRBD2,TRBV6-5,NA,CASTKRGSTDTQYF,TGTGCCAGCACTAAGCGGGGTAGCACAGATACGCAGTATTTT
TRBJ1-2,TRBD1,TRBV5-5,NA,CASSLALGQVFYGYTF,TGTGCCAGCAGCTTGGCCCTGGGACAGGTTTTCTATGGCTACACCTTC
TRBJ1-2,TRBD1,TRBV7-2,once,CASSLSPGQGLGYTF,TGTGCCAGCAGCTTATCCCCGGGACAGGGGCTCGGCTACACCTTC
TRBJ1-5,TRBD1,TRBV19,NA,CASSIRTGGDSNQPQHF,TGTGCCAGTAGTATTCGAACAGGGGGTGATAGCAATCAGCCCCAGCATTTT
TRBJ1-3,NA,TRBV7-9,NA,CASRPGLSQSGNTIYF,TGTGCCAGCAGGCCAGGACTGTCTCAATCTGGAAACACCATATATTTT
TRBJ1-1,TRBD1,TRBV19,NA,CASWDRGQDTEAFF,TGTGCCAGCTGGGACAGGGGGCAAGACACTGAAGCTTTCTTT
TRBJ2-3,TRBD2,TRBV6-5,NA,CASSYTSGGADTQYF,TGTGCCAGCAGTTACACTAGCGGGGGCGCAGATACGCAGTATTTT